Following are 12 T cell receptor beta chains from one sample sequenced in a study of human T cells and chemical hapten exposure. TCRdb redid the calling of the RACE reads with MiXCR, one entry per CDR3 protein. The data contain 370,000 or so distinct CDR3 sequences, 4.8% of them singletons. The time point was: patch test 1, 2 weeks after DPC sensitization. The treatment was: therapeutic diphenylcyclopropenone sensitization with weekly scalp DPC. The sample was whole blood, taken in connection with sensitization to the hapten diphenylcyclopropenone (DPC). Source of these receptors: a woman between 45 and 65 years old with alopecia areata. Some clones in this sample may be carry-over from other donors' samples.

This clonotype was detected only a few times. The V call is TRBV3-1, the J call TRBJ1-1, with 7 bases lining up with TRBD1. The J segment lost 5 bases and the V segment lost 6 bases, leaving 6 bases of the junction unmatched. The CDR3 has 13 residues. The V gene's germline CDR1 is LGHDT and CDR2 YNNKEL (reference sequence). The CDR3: CASRWEGATEAFF. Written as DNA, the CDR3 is TGTGCCAGCAGGTGGGAGGGGGCGACTGAAGCTTTCTTT.

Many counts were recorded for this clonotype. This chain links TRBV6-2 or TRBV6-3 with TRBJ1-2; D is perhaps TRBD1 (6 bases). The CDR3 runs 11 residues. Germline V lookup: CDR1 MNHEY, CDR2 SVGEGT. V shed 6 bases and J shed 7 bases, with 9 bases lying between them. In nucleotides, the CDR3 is TGTGCCAGCAGACAGGGCGGTGGCTACACCTTC. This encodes CASRQGGGYTF.

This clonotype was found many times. The CDR3 is CASRWGQIQETQYF. Written as DNA, the CDR3 is TGTGCCAGCAGGTGGGGACAGATACAAGAGACCCAGTACTTC. V is TRBV28 and J is TRBJ2-5, with TRBD1 matching over 7 bases. V was pared by 6 bases and J by 2 bases, with 6 bases of the junction left unmatched. This CDR3 has 14 residues. Germline loops: CDR1 MDHEN, CDR2 SYDVKM.

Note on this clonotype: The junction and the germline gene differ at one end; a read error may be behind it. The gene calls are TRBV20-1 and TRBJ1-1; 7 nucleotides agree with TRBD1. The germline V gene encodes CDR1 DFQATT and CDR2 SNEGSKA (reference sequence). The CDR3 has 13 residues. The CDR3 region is CSARGGQNTGAFF. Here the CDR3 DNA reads TGCAGTGCTAGAGGGGGACAGAACACTGGAGCTTTCTTT.

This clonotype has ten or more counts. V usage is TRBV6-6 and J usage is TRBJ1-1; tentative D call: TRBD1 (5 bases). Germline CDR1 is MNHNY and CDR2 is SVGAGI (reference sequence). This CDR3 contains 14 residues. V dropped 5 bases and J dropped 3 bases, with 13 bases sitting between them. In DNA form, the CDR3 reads TGTGCCAGCAGTCAGACATCAGGGTACACTGAAGCTTTCTTT. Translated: CASSQTSGYTEAFF.

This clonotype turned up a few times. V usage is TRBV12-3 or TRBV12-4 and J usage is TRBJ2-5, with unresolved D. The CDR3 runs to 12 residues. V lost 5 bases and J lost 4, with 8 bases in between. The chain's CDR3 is CASSNLGETQYF. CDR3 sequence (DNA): TGTGCCAGCAGTAACCTCGGAGAGACCCAGTACTTC.

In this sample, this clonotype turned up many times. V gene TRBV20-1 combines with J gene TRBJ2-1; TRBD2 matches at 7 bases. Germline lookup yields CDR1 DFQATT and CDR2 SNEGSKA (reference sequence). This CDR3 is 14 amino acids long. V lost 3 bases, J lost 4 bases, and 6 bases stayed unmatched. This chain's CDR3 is CSARLGGSYNEQFF. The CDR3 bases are TGCAGTGCTAGGCTCGGCGGGAGTTACAATGAGCAGTTCTTC.

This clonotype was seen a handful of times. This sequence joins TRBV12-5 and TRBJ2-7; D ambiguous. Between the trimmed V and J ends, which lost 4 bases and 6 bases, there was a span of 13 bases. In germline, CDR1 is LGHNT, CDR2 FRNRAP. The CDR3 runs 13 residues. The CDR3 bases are TGTGCTAGTGGTTCCGGTCCTCGTCCCGAGCAGTACTTC. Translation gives CASGSGPRPEQYF.

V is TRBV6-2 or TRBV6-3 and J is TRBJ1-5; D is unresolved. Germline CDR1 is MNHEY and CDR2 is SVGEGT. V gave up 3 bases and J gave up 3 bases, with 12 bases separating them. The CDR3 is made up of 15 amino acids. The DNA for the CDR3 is TGTGCCAGCAGTTATGAACCGGGCTTCAATCAGCCCCAGCATTTT. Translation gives CASSYEPGFNQPQHF.

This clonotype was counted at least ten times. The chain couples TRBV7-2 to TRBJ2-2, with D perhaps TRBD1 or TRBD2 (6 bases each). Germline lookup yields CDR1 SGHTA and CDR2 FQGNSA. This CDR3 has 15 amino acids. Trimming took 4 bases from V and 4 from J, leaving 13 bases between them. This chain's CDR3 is CASSSQGRGTGELFF. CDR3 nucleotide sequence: TGTGCCAGCAGCTCTCAGGGGCGGGGCACCGGGGAGCTGTTTTTT.

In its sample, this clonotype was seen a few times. CDR3 bases: TGTGCCAGCAGCTCCCCCGGGACTAGCATAGATGAGCAGTTCTTC. Encoded protein: CASSSPGTSIDEQFF. This chain uses TRBV7-9 with TRBJ2-1; 9 nucleotides match TRBD2. Germline assignment: CDR1 SEHNR and CDR2 FQNEAQ (reference sequence). The J segment lost 8 bases and the V segment lost 4 bases, leaving 9 bases of the junction unmatched. The CDR3 contains 15 residues.

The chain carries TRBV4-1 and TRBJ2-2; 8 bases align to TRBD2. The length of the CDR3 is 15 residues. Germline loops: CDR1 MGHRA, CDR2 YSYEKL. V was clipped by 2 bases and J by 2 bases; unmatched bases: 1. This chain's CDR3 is CASSQRGGNTGELFF. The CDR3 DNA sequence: TGCGCCAGCAGCCAACGGGGGGGCAACACCGGGGAGCTGTTTTTT.